These 5 T cell receptor beta chains came from one sample sequenced in a study of human T cells and chemical hapten exposure. The time point: pre-sensitization, week 0. Treatment given: therapeutic diphenylcyclopropenone sensitization with weekly scalp DPC. One entry per CDR3 protein, called by TCRdb with MiXCR from the RACE reads. The data show 300,000 to 450,000 distinct CDR3 sequences, 4.5% to 5.5% seen once. Source: whole blood, taken in connection with sensitization to the hapten diphenylcyclopropenone (DPC). These receptors all stem from a woman aged 18-35 years with alopecia areata. Some clones in this sample may be carry-over from other donors' samples.

This chain joins TRBV6-2 or TRBV6-3 and TRBJ2-3, with D possibly matching TRBD2 (6 bases). V lost 1 base to trimming and J lost 0 bases, with 8 bases between them. The germline V gene has CDR1 MNHEY and CDR2 SVGEGT. The CDR3 has 15 amino acids. CDR3 loop: CASSYWGDSTDTQYF. In DNA, the CDR3 is TGTGCCAGCAGTTACTGGGGGGATAGCACAGATACGCAGTATTTT.

This clonotype was seen repeatedly, ten times or more. The chain links TRBV6-1 to TRBJ2-2; D is unclear. This CDR3 has 11 amino acids. V lost 8 bases, J lost 5 bases, and 6 bases lay in between. Germline CDR1 is MNHNS and CDR2 is SASEGT. CDR3 amino acids: CASRLTGELFF. The CDR3 DNA reads TGTGCCAGCCGTTTGACCGGGGAGCTGTTTTTT.

This clonotype appeared a few times. V and J are TRBV5-6 and TRBJ2-7; D gene unclear. V dropped 0 bases and J dropped 1 base, with 8 bases sitting between them. The CDR3 runs 14 residues. Per germline, CDR1 SGHDT and CDR2 YYEEEE. This CDR3 is CASSLGSPSYEQYF. CDR3 sequence (DNA): TGTGCCAGCAGCTTGGGTAGTCCTTCCTACGAGCAGTACTTC.

The table lists this clonotype with a few counts. The chain recombines TRBV28 with TRBJ2-2; TRBD2 is a possible D gene (5 bases). The CDR3 spans 18 residues. The germline V gene encodes CDR1 MDHEN and CDR2 SYDVKM. V lost 7 bases and J 3 bases, leaving 24 bases between the germline ends. In DNA, the CDR3 is TGTGCCAGCACCTTTCCCCGGGTCGGGATTCGGGACACCGGGGAGCTGTTTTTT. It specifies CASTFPRVGIRDTGELFF.

J is TRBJ2-2 and V is TRBV12-3 or TRBV12-4; possibly TRBD1 for D (5 bases). The CDR3 is made up of 13 amino acids. V gave up 7 bases and J gave up 10 bases, with 16 bases separating them. The CDR3 bases are TGTGCCAGCACTCTTCGTGGGGCTCAGGAGCTGTTTTTT. It specifies CASTLRGAQELFF.